Following are 8 T cell receptor delta chains from one sample sequenced in a study of γδ T cells in repeated Plasmodium falciparum infection. TCRdb re-called the multiplex PCR reads using CATT. This sample has around 82,000 delta-chain clones, with more than 1.4% found just once. Gammadelta T cells were flow-sorted from PBMC into Vgamma9/Vdelta2+ and Vdelta2-negative populations for bulk analysis. Sample: gamma-delta T cells from blood. Receptors originate from a pool of human donors (malaria-infected and uninfected, not separated).

This clone showed up just a few times. TCRdb lists the protein of a much larger clone for this DNA, which differs at residue 10, so this is likely a read error; the protein given here is translated from the DNA itself. The V and J genes are TRDV3 and TRDJ1; D gene uncertain. TCRdb is silent on the J gene; assignment here came from matching the DNA to germline. The CDR3 is made up of 16 amino acids. Per the germline V gene, CDR1 is TVYSNPD and CDR2 is GDNSRS (reference sequence). CDR3 sequence: CAFTGGTMKNTDKLIF. As DNA, the CDR3 is TGTGCATTCACGGGCGGGACAATGAAGAACACCGATAAACTCATCTTT.

This clone was found a few times. A far larger clone is one base from this, pointing to a likely read error. This same CDR3 is encoded by further DNA sequences in the sample. The rearrangement uses TRDV1 and TRDJ1; D might be TRDD2 or TRDD3, each matching 5 bases. TCRdb supplies no J gene; here it was assigned by aligning the nucleotide sequence to germline. Deletions cut 1 base from V and 1 base from J, with 28 bases between. The CDR3 is made up of 21 amino acids. The V gene's germline CDR1 is TSWWSYY and CDR2 QGS. CDR3 sequence (DNA): TGTGCTCTTGGGGAACCGAGACCTTCTCTTACCGGGGGCCCGAGCACCGATAAACTCATCTTT. Translating it yields CALGEPRPSLTGGPSTDKLIF.

This clone has a handful of counts. With only one base between it and a far larger clone, this is likely a read error. This specimen includes other DNA sequences encoding the same CDR3. V and J are TRDV2 and TRDJ1; a possible D gene is TRDD3 (5 bases). In the absence of a J gene in TCRdb, the DNA was matched to germline to assign it here. The germline CDR1 and CDR2 sequences are GEAIGNYY and EKD. V was cut by 4 bases and J by 2 bases, with 16 bases left in between. The CDR3 contains 15 residues. This CDR3 is CACERLGMNTDKLIF. Here the CDR3 DNA reads TGTGCCTGTGAACGACTCGGGATGAATACCGATAAACTCATCTTT.

This clone was counted a few times. A read error likely explains this, since a far larger clone differs by one base. In the same sample, other DNA sequences code for this CDR3. V and J are TRDV2 and TRDJ3; 8 bases line up with TRDD3. As TCRdb names no J gene, one was assigned here on the basis of a DNA match to germline. Germline V lookup: CDR1 GEAIGNYY, CDR2 EKD. CDR3 length equals 21 residues. The trim removed 3 bases at V and 0 bases at J, leaving 15 bases unmatched. The CDR3 DNA follows: TGTGCCTGTGACCTTTTACGTACTGGGGGGGACAGCTCCTGGGACACCCGACAGATGTTTTTC. As protein: CACDLLRTGGDSSWDTRQMFF.

Details on this clone: This likely stems from a read error, as it lies one base from a far larger clone. Other DNA sequences in the same sample also yield this CDR3. The chain links TRDV2 to TRDJ1, with TRDD3 identical over 9 bases. The J gene was missing in TCRdb and was found by matching the end of the DNA to germline. The germline gives CDR1 GEAIGNYY, CDR2 EKD. This CDR3 contains 18 residues. V dropped 7 bases and J dropped 2; count of bases not matched to a gene: 19. DNA of the CDR3: TGTGCCTGCGTCAGTGTGGCTGGGGGATCTAGTCAAACCGATAAACTCATCTTT. Protein: CACVSVAGGSSQTDKLIF.

In its sample, this clone was seen a few times. This chain connects TRDV1 to TRDJ3, with TRDD3 matching over 11 bases. TCRdb does not report a J gene; here it was assigned by matching the DNA to germline references. V was clipped by 0 bases and J by 2 bases; unmatched bases: 15. Germline CDR1 TSWWSYY, CDR2 QGS. The CDR3 loop spans 23 amino acids. Written as DNA, the CDR3 is TGTGCTCTTGGGGAACTACATTCTTCCGACTGGGGGATATATACCTGGGACACCCGACAGATGTTTTTC. This sequence encodes CALGELHSSDWGIYTWDTRQMFF.

Points on this clone: A far bigger clonotype differs at one base, so this is likely a read error. This CDR3 is also generated by other DNA sequences in the sample. The chain combines TRDV1 with TRDJ1; TRDD3 matches 11 bases. The length of the CDR3 is 24 residues. CDR1 is TSWWSYY, CDR2 QGS, per germline. In DNA, the CDR3 is TGTGCTCTTGGGGAATGCCCCCTGCTTTTCTCTAGGTCCACGTTACTGGGGGATAAATATAAACTCATTTTT. Protein product: CALGECPLLFSRSTLLGDKYKLIF.

This clone was found many times. CDR3 coding DNA: TGTGCTCTCGTCAGAGGGGACTGGGAGTACACCGATAAACTCATCTTT. It codes for CALVRGDWEYTDKLIF. The chain couples TRDV1 to TRDJ1, with TRDD3 as a possible D gene (6 bases). Per the germline V gene, CDR1 is TSWWSYY and CDR2 is QGS. The CDR3 contains 16 residues. Trimming left V 9 bases short and J 0 bases short, with 20 bases between.